These 25 T cell receptor beta chains came from one sample sequenced in a study of T-cell memory formation after mild COVID-19. TCRdb reprocessed the 5' RACE reads via MiXCR and lists one record per CDR3 protein. The sample has about 110,000 distinct CDR3 sequences; 17% are singletons. The sequencing input was PBMCs or a T cell subset sorted from them (not recorded which). The receptors derive from an adult woman who had mild COVID-19 (a few samples of this study predate the infection). Cell type and time point are not known.

This clonotype was seen repeatedly, ten times or more. This chain links TRBV5-6 with TRBJ2-3, with no clear D. CDR1 and CDR2 (germline): SGHDT, YYEEEE. The CDR3 extends over 15 amino acids. Trimming took off 1 base at V and 2 bases at J, with 11 bases between the two ends. The DNA for the CDR3 is TGTGCCAGCAGCTTGATCGGGTGGGCCACAGATACGCAGTATTTT. Amino acid sequence: CASSLIGWATDTQYF.

This chain links TRBV6-5 with TRBJ1-2; tentative D call: TRBD1 (5 bases). The CDR3 length is 16 residues. V was shortened by 0 bases and J by 0 bases, with 11 bases between the two germline ends. The germline V gene has CDR1 MNHEY and CDR2 SVGAGI. The CDR3 is CASSYSREGSNYGYTF. CDR3 coding DNA: TGTGCCAGCAGTTACTCTCGGGAGGGGTCTAACTATGGCTACACCTTC.

This chain joins TRBV7-3 and TRBJ2-3; 7 bases line up with TRBD2. The CDR3 totals 13 residues. Unmatched junction bases numbered 4, after V lost 4 bases and J lost 6 bases. Germline CDR1 SGHTA, CDR2 FQGTGA. The CDR3: CASSSLGGDTQYF. The CDR3 nucleotides are TGTGCCAGCAGCTCACTCGGGGGGGATACGCAGTATTTT.

This clonotype came up a few times. The gene calls are TRBV30 and TRBJ1-5; unclear D gene. CDR3 size: 14 residues. Trimming pared 0 bases from V and 5 bases from J, leaving 11 bases between. Germline V gives CDR1 GTSNPN, CDR2 SVGIG (reference sequence). Here the CDR3 reads CAWSVAEWDQPQHF. The CDR3 coding sequence is TGTGCCTGGAGTGTAGCCGAGTGGGATCAGCCCCAGCATTTT.

V and J are TRBV7-3 and TRBJ2-1; 9 nucleotides match TRBD2. CDR3 size: 15 residues. After removal of 0 bases from V and 6 bases from J, the junction contained 3 bases not matched to a gene. Per the germline V gene, CDR1 is SGHTA and CDR2 is FQGTGA. The CDR3 nucleotides are TGTGCCAGCAGCTTAACTAGCGGGAGTTCCAATGAGCAGTTCTTC. It yields the protein CASSLTSGSSNEQFF.

This clonotype was seen at least ten times. DNA for the CDR3: TGTGCCAGCAGCCCCAGTCGGTCCTACGAGCAGTACTTC. Translation gives CASSPSRSYEQYF. The chain recombines TRBV7-9 with TRBJ2-7; D is undetermined. V was cut by 5 bases and J by 1 base, with 9 bases left in between. Germline values: CDR1 SEHNR, CDR2 FQNEAQ (reference sequence). The CDR3 sequence is 13 residues long.

In its sample, this clonotype was seen a few times. The V call is TRBV13, the J call TRBJ2-7, with D maybe TRBD1 (6 bases). There are 14 residues in the CDR3. The ends were cut back, 0 bases at V and 7 bases at J, with 13 bases in the middle. Germline loops: CDR1 PRHDT, CDR2 FYEKMQ (reference sequence). CDR3 sequence reads: CASSLGGQPNEQYF. For the CDR3, the DNA is TGTGCCAGCAGCTTAGGTGGACAGCCCAATGAGCAGTACTTC.

The chain uses TRBV6-5 and TRBJ1-1; possibly TRBD1 for D (6 bases). The CDR3 spans 13 residues. CDR1 is MNHEY, CDR2 SVGAGI, per germline. V was cut by 0 bases and J by 8 bases, with 10 bases left in between. CDR3 in amino acids: CASSYSGRGEAFF. The CDR3, as DNA: TGTGCCAGCAGTTACTCCGGCAGGGGAGAAGCTTTCTTT.

The chain joins TRBV6-2 or TRBV6-3 to TRBJ2-7; D is uncertain. Looked up from germline, CDR1 is MNHEY and CDR2 is SVGEGT. The CDR3 length is 11 residues. V lost 4 bases to trimming and J lost 5 bases, with 6 bases between them. CDR3 coding DNA: TGTGCCAGCAGTTGGTCTAACGAGCAGTACTTC. Translating gives CASSWSNEQYF.

This chain joins TRBV9 and TRBJ2-7; no clear D gene. V dropped 2 bases and J dropped 2 bases, with 14 bases sitting between them. There are 15 residues in the CDR3. Germline CDR1 is SGDLS and CDR2 is YYNGEE. CDR3 DNA: TGTGCCAGCAGCGTGGAGAGAGGACCGACCTACGAGCAGTACTTC. Translation gives CASSVERGPTYEQYF.

This clonotype was seen a few times. This sequence joins TRBV6-1 and TRBJ2-5; D perhaps matches TRBD2 (6 bases). With 5 bases removed from V and 5 bases from J, the gap between germline ends came to 12 bases. CDR1 is MNHNS and CDR2 is SASEGT in the germline V gene. The CDR3 sequence is 13 residues long. The CDR3 DNA sequence: TGTGCCAGCAGTCCGGCGGGGTCGGAGACCCAGTACTTC. Its translation: CASSPAGSETQYF.

This clonotype was detected only a few times. The J gene is TRBJ2-7, the V gene TRBV5-1; possible D gene TRBD2, 6 bases. Trimming stripped 1 base from V and 2 bases from J, with 19 bases between. The germline V gene has CDR1 SGHRS and CDR2 YFSETQ. The CDR3 has 17 amino acids. The CDR3 nucleotides read TGCGCCAGCAGCTTGCCCCTATCTAGGGGAGGAACCTACGAGCAGTACTTC. It specifies CASSLPLSRGGTYEQYF.

The chain couples TRBV4-1 to TRBJ2-7; D is ambiguous. The CDR3 length is 13 residues. The V and J ends lost 1 base and 2 bases respectively, with 6 bases between them. Germline CDR1 reads MGHRA; CDR2 reads YSYEKL. DNA of the CDR3: TGCGCCAGCAGCCAAGGACGGGCCTACGAGCAGTACTTC. Residues: CASSQGRAYEQYF.

CDR3 in amino acids: CASSSRLADNNEQFF. DNA for the CDR3: TGTGCCAGCAGTAGTAGACTAGCGGATAACAATGAGCAGTTCTTC. The chain uses TRBV6-2 or TRBV6-3 and TRBJ2-1; 9 bases are shared with TRBD2. Trimming removed 5 bases from V and 5 bases from J; junction bases left unmatched: 7. Germline V CDR1 and CDR2: MNHEY, SVGEGT. CDR3 length equals 15 residues.

The V gene is TRBV23-1, the J gene TRBJ2-3, with a weak D call TRBD1 (6 bases). TRBV23-1 is designated an ORF whose function remains uncertain. V gave up 1 base and J gave up 5 bases, with 13 bases separating them. CDR3 length: 15 residues. In nucleotides, the CDR3 is TGCGCCAGCAGTCAATGGTTACAGGGCGAAGATACGCAGTATTTT. Amino acids: CASSQWLQGEDTQYF.

The DNA for the CDR3 is TGCAGTGCTAGGGGGACAGGGGAAAGTAACTACAATGAGCAGTTCTTC. Translation: CSARGTGESNYNEQFF. V and J are TRBV20-1 and TRBJ2-1; 10 positions match TRBD1. Germline V CDR1 and CDR2: DFQATT, SNEGSKA (reference sequence). The CDR3 spans 16 residues. V was pared by 3 bases and J by 3 bases, with 8 bases of the junction left unmatched.

This clonotype showed up just once. A single base separates this from a much larger clone, so it may be a read error. V is TRBV24-1 and J is TRBJ1-1, with unresolved D. Germline V gives CDR1 KGHDR, CDR2 SFDVKD. The V and J ends lost 5 bases and 0 bases respectively, with 3 bases between them. The CDR3 covers 12 residues. The CDR3 bases are TGTGCCACCAGTGGGGTGAACACTGAAGCTTTCTTT. It is translated as CATSGVNTEAFF.

V and J are TRBV2 and TRBJ2-3, with 11 positions matching TRBD2. Looked up from germline, CDR1 is SNHLY and CDR2 is FYNNEI. The CDR3 has 17 amino acids. With V trimmed by 5 bases and J by 2 bases, 9 bases remained unmatched. CDR3 in DNA: TGTGCCAGCAGTCCACGAGGGACTAGCGGATACACAGATACGCAGTATTTT. Its translation is CASSPRGTSGYTDTQYF. Full variable domain (missing parts from reference TRBV2 and TRBJ2-3): EPEVTQTPSHQVTQMGQEVILRCVPISNHLYFYWYRQILGQKVEFLVSFYNNEISEKSEIFDDQFSVERPDGSNFTLKIRSTKLEDSAMYFCASSPRGTSGYTDTQYFGPGTRLTVL.

The sample holds a few counts of this clonotype. The J gene is TRBJ2-7, the V gene TRBV7-8; D is possibly TRBD1 or TRBD2 (6 bases each). CDR3 length equals 17 residues. Germline loops: CDR1 SGHVS, CDR2 FQNEAQ. V lost 4 bases to trimming and J lost 1 base, with 20 bases between them. CDR3 DNA: TGTGCCAGCAGCTGGGGGGCCTACCCGGTGGGATCCTACGAGCAGTACTTC. This encodes CASSWGAYPVGSYEQYF. The full variable domain, completed using reference TRBV7-8 and TRBJ2-7, is GAGVSQSPRYKVAKRGQDVALRCDPISGHVSLFWYQQALGQGPEFLTYFQNEAQLDKSGLPSDRFFAERPEGSVSTLKIQRTQQEDSAVYLCASSWGAYPVGSYEQYFGPGTRLTVT.

The rearrangement joins TRBV9 to TRBJ1-3, with D tentatively TRBD1 (6 bases). Germline CDR1 and CDR2: SGDLS and YYNGEE. The CDR3 sequence is 14 residues long. Trimming took 3 bases from V and 2 from J, leaving 9 bases between them. CDR3 sequence reads: CASSGTATGNTIYF. The CDR3 DNA sequence: TGTGCCAGCAGCGGGACAGCTACTGGAAACACCATATATTTT.

V is TRBV15 and J is TRBJ1-5, with D unclear. The ends were cut back, 8 bases at V and 4 bases at J, with 15 bases in the middle. Germline CDR1 and CDR2: LNHNV and YYDKDF (reference sequence). The CDR3 totals 14 residues. The CDR3 protein is CATSRALGNQPQHF. The CDR3 region has the DNA TGTGCCACCTCCCGGGCCCTGGGAAATCAGCCCCAGCATTTT.

V usage is TRBV9 and J usage is TRBJ2-7; tentatively, D is TRBD1 (5 bases). This CDR3 has 14 residues. V lost 0 bases and J lost 6, with 13 bases in between. Looked up from germline, CDR1 is SGDLS and CDR2 is YYNGEE. CDR3 residues: CASSVESGNGEQYF. CDR3 DNA sequence: TGTGCCAGCAGCGTAGAATCAGGGAACGGCGAGCAGTACTTC. The variable domain in full, with the rest retrieved from reference TRBV9 and TRBJ2-7, is DSGVTQTPKHLITATGQRVTLRCSPRSGDLSVYWYQQSLDQGLQFLIQYYNGEERAKGNILERFSAQQFPDLHSELNLSSLELGDSALYFCASSVESGNGEQYFGPGTRLTVT.

The chain couples TRBV5-6 to TRBJ1-1, with unresolved D. V lost 3 bases to trimming and J lost 5 bases, with 14 bases between them. Germline-derived CDR1 and CDR2 are SGHDT and YYEEEE. This CDR3 contains 14 residues. In DNA form, the CDR3 reads TGTGCCAGCAGCTCTATCCCCTTAGGGACTGAAGCTTTCTTT. Its protein is CASSSIPLGTEAFF.

This clonotype was observed a few times. The chain combines TRBV27 with TRBJ1-6; D is perhaps TRBD1 (6 bases). Germline V CDR1 and CDR2: MNHEY, SMNVEV (reference sequence). The CDR3 length is 13 residues. The V end lost 5 bases, the J end lost 7 bases, and 9 bases lay between the germline ends. This CDR3 is CASSRTENSPLHF. CDR3 coding DNA: TGTGCCAGCAGTAGGACAGAAAATTCACCCCTCCACTTT.

This clonotype was detected only a few times. The V and J genes are TRBV11-1 and TRBJ2-1, with D tentatively TRBD2 (6 bases). Germline V CDR1 and CDR2: SGHAT, FQDESV (reference sequence). The CDR3 covers 13 residues. The V end lost 3 bases, the J end lost 6 bases, and 9 bases lay between the germline ends. CDR3 in DNA: TGTGCCAGCAGCTTCCAGGAGGGCAATGAGCAGTTCTTC. Translating it yields CASSFQEGNEQFF.